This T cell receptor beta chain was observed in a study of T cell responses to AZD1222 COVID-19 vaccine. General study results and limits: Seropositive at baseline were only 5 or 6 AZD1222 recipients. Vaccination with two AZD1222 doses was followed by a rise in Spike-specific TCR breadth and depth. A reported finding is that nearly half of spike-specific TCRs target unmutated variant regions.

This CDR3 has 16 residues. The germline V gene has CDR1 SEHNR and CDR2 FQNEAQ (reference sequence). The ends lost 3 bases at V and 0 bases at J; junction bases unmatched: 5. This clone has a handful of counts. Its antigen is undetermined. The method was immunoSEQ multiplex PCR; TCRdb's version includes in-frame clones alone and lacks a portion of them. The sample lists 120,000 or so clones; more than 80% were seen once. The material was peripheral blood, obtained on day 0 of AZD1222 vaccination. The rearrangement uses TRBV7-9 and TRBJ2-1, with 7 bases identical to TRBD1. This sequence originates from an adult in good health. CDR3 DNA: TGTGCCAGCAGCTTCCGACAGGGTAGCTCCTACAATGAGCAGTTCTTC. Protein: CASSFRQGSSYNEQFF.